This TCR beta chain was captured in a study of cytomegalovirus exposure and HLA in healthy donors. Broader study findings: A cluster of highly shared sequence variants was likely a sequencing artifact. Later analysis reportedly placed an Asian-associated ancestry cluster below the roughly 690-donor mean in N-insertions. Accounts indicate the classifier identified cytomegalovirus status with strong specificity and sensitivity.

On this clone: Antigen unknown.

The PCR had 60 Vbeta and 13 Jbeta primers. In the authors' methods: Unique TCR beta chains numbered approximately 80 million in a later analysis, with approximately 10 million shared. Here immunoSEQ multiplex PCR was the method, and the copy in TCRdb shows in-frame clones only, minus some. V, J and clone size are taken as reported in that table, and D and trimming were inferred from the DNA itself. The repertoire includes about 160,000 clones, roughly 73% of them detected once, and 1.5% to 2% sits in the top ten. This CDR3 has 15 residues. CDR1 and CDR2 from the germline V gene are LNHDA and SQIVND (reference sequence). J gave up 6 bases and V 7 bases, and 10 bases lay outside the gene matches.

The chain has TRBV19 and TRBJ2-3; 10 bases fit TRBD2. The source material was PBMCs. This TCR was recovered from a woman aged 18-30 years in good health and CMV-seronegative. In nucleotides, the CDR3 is TGTGCCAGTATCCCTAGCGGGAGTCCGATGGATACGCAGTATTTT. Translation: CASIPSGSPMDTQYF.